This is a list of T cell receptor beta chains from one sample in a study of human T cells and chemical hapten exposure. TCRdb fed the RACE reads into MiXCR, producing one record per CDR3 protein. The sample yields around 330,000 distinct CDR3 sequences, 5.5% seen once. The source material was whole blood, sampled in connection with sensitization to the hapten diphenylcyclopropenone (DPC). These TCRs come from a woman between 18 and 29 years old with alopecia areata. Some clones in this sample may be carry-over from other donors' samples. CDR3s include the opening cysteine and the closing phenylalanine or tryptophan. The D gene is left open where the match is weak. Size values are once, few and many counts, or a class for expanded clones, and some rows have none.

j_gene	v_gene	d_gene	len	abundance	CDR3aa	CDR3nt
TRBJ2-7	TRBV2	TRBD2	13	-	CASSGGFAGEQYF	TGTGCCAGCAGCGGGGGGTTCGCAGGCGAGCAGTACTTC
TRBJ1-6	TRBV2	TRBD1	15	many	CASNILGQGNSPLHF	TGTGCCAGCAACATTCTGGGACAGGGAAATTCACCCCTCCACTTT
TRBJ2-1	TRBV4-3	TRBD1	16	many	CASSQGAGGYNNEQFF	TGCGCCAGCAGCCAAGGGGCAGGGGGTTATAACAATGAGCAGTTCTTC
TRBJ2-2	TRBV4-2	-	17	few	CASSQEGQGSGSGELFF	TGTGCCAGCAGCCAAGAAGGACAAGGAAGTGGGTCCGGGGAGCTGTTTTTT
TRBJ1-6	TRBV27	-	13	few	CAIGEGMHSPLHF	TGTGCCATAGGTGAAGGGATGCATTCACCCCTCCACTTT
TRBJ2-1	TRBV9	TRBD1	15	few	CASSRDRGLRYEQFF	TGTGCCAGCAGCAGGGACAGGGGGCTGAGGTATGAGCAGTTCTTC
TRBJ1-6	TRBV15	-	14	few	CATSRTGPQLPLHF	TGTGCCACCAGCAGGACAGGTCCTCAGCTACCCCTCCACTTT
TRBJ2-1	TRBV6-2/TRBV6-3	TRBD1	17	-	CASRYHPGQGDELEQFF	TGTGCCAGCAGGTATCATCCCGGACAGGGCGATGAGTTGGAGCAGTTCTTC
TRBJ1-6	TRBV4-3	-	15	many	CASSPGLLYNSPLHF	TGCGCCAGCAGCCCAGGGCTACTCTATAATTCACCCCTCCACTTT
TRBJ1-1	TRBV9	-	16	few	CASSPSEKGVHTEAFF	TGTGCCAGCAGCCCCAGCGAGAAGGGAGTACACACTGAAGCTTTCTTT
TRBJ2-6	TRBV3-1	-	17	-	CASSQEGSESGANVLTF	TGTGCCAGCAGCCAAGAGGGCAGTGAATCTGGGGCCAACGTCCTGACTTTC
TRBJ2-1	TRBV9	-	15	many	CASSPPTVGGSEQFF	TGTGCCAGCAGCCCCCCAACGGTGGGTGGGAGCGAGCAGTTCTTC
TRBJ1-2	TRBV5-6	-	17	many	CASSFIGSRSANYGYTF	TGTGCCAGCAGCTTTATTGGCAGTCGGAGTGCTAACTATGGCTACACCTTC
TRBJ2-3	TRBV10-3	-	13	many	CAISESPGDTQYF	TGTGCCATCAGTGAGTCCCCAGGAGATACGCAGTATTTT
TRBJ2-7	TRBV5-1	TRBD1	14	-	CASSPHRGNYEQYF	TGCGCCAGCAGTCCCCACAGGGGGAACTACGAGCAGTACTTC
TRBJ2-3	TRBV6-4	TRBD2	15	few	CASSEDAGGTDTQYF	TGTGCCAGCAGTGAAGATGCGGGGGGCACAGATACGCAGTATTTT
TRBJ2-7	TRBV6-5	-	11	-	CASGRQAFLYF	TGTGCCAGCGGTAGACAGGCCTTCCTGTACTTC
TRBJ2-7	TRBV7-9	-	15	few	CASSPLDSSPYEQYF	TGTGCCAGCAGCCCATTGGACAGCTCTCCGTACGAGCAGTACTTC
TRBJ1-4	TRBV7-2	-	13	-	CASSPRVREKLFF	TGTGCCAGCAGCCCCAGGGTCCGCGAAAAACTGTTTTTT
TRBJ1-2	TRBV2	-	12	many	CASTGETYGYTF	TGTGCCAGCACGGGGGAGACCTATGGCTACACCTTC
TRBJ1-1	TRBV13	-	15	many	CASSPAQGPRSKAFF	TGTGCCAGCAGCCCCGCTCAGGGCCCCCGATCGAAAGCTTTCTTT
TRBJ2-3	TRBV5-6	-	15	-	CASSPNRGRADTQYF	TGTGCCAGCAGCCCAAACAGGGGGAGGGCAGATACGCAGTATTTT
TRBJ2-3	TRBV6-2/TRBV6-3	-	16	-	CASSRQHGGVGDTQYF	TGTGCCAGCAGTCGCCAACATGGAGGCGTCGGAGATACGCAGTATTTT
TRBJ2-7	TRBV3-1	-	11	many	CASSQQGEQYF	TGTGCCAGCAGCCAGCAGGGGGAGCAGTACTTC
TRBJ1-3	TRBV7-6	-	14	-	CASSPSTGGNTIYF	TGTGCCAGCAGCCCTTCTACAGGGGGAAACACCATATATTTT
TRBJ2-7	TRBV27	-	13	many	CASSLTAAHEQYF	TGTGCCAGCAGTTTGACAGCGGCCCACGAGCAGTACTTC
TRBJ2-3	TRBV7-2	-	13	many	CASSSQSSNTQYF	TGTGCCAGCAGCTCCCAGTCGTCCAATACGCAGTATTTT
TRBJ2-3	TRBV7-3	-	13	few	CASSLTSVATQYF	TGTGCCAGCAGCTTAACGTCGGTTGCTACGCAGTATTTT
TRBJ2-1	TRBV28	-	12	-	CASSPTHNEQFF	TGTGCCAGCAGTCCTACCCACAATGAGCAGTTCTTC
TRBJ2-6	TRBV10-3	-	14	many	CASLEGLKANVLTF	TGTGCCTCCCTAGAGGGTCTGAAGGCCAACGTCCTGACTTTC
TRBJ2-5	TRBV6-5	TRBD2	15	-	CASSYLSGGSKTQYF	TGTGCCAGCAGTTACCTTAGCGGGGGATCGAAGACCCAGTACTTC
TRBJ2-6	TRBV20-1	TRBD1	15	many	CSATVTGVGANVLTF	TGCAGTGCTACCGTGACAGGGGTTGGGGCCAACGTCCTGACTTTC
TRBJ2-1	TRBV5-1	TRBD2	15	many	CASSLTSGKNNEQFF	TGCGCCAGCAGCCTCACTAGCGGGAAAAACAATGAGCAGTTCTTC
TRBJ1-5	TRBV21-1	-	14	-	CARSCRDVDQPQHF	TGTGCCAGATCCTGCCGGGACGTGGATCAGCCCCAGCATTTT
TRBJ1-2	TRBV2	TRBD1	13	few	CASSPGQELGYTF	TGTGCCAGCAGTCCGGGACAGGAACTTGGCTACACCTTC
TRBJ2-4	TRBV20-1	TRBD2	20	many	CSLSKSGVLAASLAKNIQYF	TGCAGTCTCTCAAAATCGGGGGTGCTAGCGGCCAGCTTAGCCAAAAACATTCAGTACTTC
TRBJ1-1	TRBV6-1	TRBD1	18	-	CASSRRDSRGVLDTEAFF	TGTGCCAGCAGTCGCCGGGACAGCCGAGGTGTGTTAGACACTGAAGCTTTCTTT
TRBJ1-4	TRBV4-3	-	15	few	CASSQGTGINEKLFF	TGCGCCAGCAGCCAAGGAACGGGGATTAATGAAAAACTGTTTTTT
TRBJ2-4	TRBV7-9	TRBD2	16	-	CASSLGLAGGLDIQYF	TGTGCCAGCAGCCTTGGACTAGCGGGGGGTCTTGACATTCAGTACTTC
TRBJ2-2	TRBV2	TRBD1	19	few	CASRESETGQTQGTGELFF	TGTGCCAGCAGGGAAAGCGAAACAGGACAAACACAGGGGACCGGGGAGCTGTTTTTT
TRBJ1-1	TRBV4-2	-	18	-	CASSQDGYRLDMNTEAFF	TGTGCCAGCAGCCAAGACGGCTATAGATTGGACATGAACACTGAAGCTTTCTTT
TRBJ2-4	TRBV18	-	14	many	CASSQEGFGNIQYF	TGTGCCAGCTCACAAGAGGGGTTCGGAAACATTCAGTACTTC
TRBJ2-2	TRBV28	-	13	-	CASVKDTYRELFF	TGTGCCAGCGTTAAGGACACTTATCGGGAGCTGTTTTTT
TRBJ1-2	TRBV6-5	-	19	few	CASSYSYFAAGARPYGYTF	TGTGCCAGCAGTTACTCGTATTTTGCCGCAGGGGCCAGGCCCTATGGCTACACCTTC
TRBJ2-1	TRBV6-1	-	13	-	CASQLNRNGEQFF	TGTGCCAGCCAACTGAATAGGAACGGTGAGCAGTTCTTC
TRBJ1-2	TRBV7-8	-	16	few	CASSIRLGTNPLWYTF	TGTGCCAGCAGCATCCGACTCGGGACCAACCCCTTATGGTACACCTTC